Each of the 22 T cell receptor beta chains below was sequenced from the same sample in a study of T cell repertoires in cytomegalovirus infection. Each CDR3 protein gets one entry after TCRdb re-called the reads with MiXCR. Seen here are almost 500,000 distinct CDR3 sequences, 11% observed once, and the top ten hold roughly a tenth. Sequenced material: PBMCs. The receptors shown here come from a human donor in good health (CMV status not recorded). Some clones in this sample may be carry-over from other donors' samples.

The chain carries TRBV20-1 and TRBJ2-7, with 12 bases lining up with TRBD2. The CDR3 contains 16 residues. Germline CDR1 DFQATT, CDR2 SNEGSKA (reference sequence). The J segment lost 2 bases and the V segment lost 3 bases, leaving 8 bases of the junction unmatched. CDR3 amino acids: CSASGGTSGRTYEQYF. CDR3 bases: TGCAGTGCTAGCGGCGGAACTAGCGGGAGGACCTACGAGCAGTACTTC.

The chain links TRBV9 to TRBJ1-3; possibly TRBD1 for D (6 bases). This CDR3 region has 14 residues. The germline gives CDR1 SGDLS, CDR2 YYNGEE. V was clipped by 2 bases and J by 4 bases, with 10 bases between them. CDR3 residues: CASSVEGVGNTIYF. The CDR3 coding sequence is TGTGCCAGCAGCGTGGAGGGGGTCGGAAACACCATATATTTT.

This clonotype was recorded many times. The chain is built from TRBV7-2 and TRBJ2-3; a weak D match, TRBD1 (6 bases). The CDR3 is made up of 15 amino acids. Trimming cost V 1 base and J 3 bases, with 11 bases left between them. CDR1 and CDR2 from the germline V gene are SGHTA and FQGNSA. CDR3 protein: CASSLEGTRTDTQYF. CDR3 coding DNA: TGTGCCAGCAGCTTAGAAGGGACAAGGACAGATACGCAGTATTTT.

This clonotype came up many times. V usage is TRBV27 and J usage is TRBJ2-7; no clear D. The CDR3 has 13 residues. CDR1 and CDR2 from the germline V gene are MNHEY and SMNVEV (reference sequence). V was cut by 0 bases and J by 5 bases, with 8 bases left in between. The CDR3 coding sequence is TGTGCCAGCAGTTTATCTCCCTTAAACGAGCAGTACTTC. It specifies CASSLSPLNEQYF.

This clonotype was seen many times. CDR3 protein: CASTYSRETQYF. The CDR3 DNA reads TGTGCCAGCACCTACAGTCGAGAGACCCAGTACTTC. The V call is TRBV6-6, the J call TRBJ2-5, with D unclear. The CDR3 runs to 12 residues. CDR1 is MNHNY, CDR2 SVGAGI, per germline (reference sequence). V was pared by 7 bases and J by 4 bases, with 10 bases between.

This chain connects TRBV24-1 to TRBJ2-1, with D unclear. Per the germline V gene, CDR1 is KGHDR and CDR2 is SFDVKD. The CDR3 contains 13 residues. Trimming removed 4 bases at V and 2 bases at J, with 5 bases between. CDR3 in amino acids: CATSDGAYNEQFF. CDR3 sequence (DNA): TGTGCCACCAGTGACGGAGCCTACAATGAGCAGTTCTTC.

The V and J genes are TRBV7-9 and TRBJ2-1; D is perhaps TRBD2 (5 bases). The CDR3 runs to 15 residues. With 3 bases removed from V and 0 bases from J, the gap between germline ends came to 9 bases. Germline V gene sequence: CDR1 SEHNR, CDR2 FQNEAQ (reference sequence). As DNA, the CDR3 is TGTGCCAGCAGCTTCGGACTGGTCTCCTACAATGAGCAGTTCTTC. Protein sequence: CASSFGLVSYNEQFF.

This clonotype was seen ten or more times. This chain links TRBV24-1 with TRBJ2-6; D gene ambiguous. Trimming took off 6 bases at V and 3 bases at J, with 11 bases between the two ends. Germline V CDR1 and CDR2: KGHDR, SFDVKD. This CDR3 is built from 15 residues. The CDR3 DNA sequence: TGTGCCACCAGTTCTCAGGCCAGTGGGGCCAACGTCCTGACTTTC. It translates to CATSSQASGANVLTF.

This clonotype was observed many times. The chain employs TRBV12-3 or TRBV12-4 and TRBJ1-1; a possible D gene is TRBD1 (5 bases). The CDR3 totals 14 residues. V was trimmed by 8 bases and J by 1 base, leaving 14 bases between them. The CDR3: CASLFQGKNTEAFF. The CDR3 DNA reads TGTGCCAGCCTATTTCAGGGCAAGAACACTGAAGCTTTCTTT.

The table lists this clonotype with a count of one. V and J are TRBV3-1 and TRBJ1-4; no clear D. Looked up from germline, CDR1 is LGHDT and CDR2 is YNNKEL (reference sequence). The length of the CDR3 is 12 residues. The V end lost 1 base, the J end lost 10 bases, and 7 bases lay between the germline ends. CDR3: CASSQGSGKLFF. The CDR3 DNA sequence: TGTGCCAGCAGCCAAGGGAGCGGAAAACTGTTTTTT.

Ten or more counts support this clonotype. The CDR3 sequence: CASSMQGTQYF. In nucleotides, the CDR3 is TGTGCCAGTAGTATGCAGGGGACCCAGTACTTC. This rearrangement joins TRBV19 to TRBJ2-5; D might be TRBD1 (5 bases). The CDR3 spans 11 residues. Germline lookup yields CDR1 LNHDA and CDR2 SQIVND (reference sequence). V gave up 3 bases and J gave up 7 bases, with 6 bases separating them.

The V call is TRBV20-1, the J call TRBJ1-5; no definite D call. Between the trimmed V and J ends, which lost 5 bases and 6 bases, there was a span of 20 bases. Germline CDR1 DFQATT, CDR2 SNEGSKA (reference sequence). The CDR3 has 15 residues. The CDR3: CSARRGSEKSQPQHF. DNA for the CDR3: TGCAGTGCTCGAAGAGGGTCCGAGAAGAGTCAGCCCCAGCATTTT.

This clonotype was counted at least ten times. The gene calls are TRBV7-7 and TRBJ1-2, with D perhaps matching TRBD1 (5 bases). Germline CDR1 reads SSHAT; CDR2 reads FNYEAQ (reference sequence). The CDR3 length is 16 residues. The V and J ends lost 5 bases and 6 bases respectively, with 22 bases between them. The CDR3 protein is CASSGGPYRVHHGYTF. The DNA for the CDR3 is TGTGCCAGCAGCGGGGGACCCTACCGAGTCCACCATGGCTACACCTTC.

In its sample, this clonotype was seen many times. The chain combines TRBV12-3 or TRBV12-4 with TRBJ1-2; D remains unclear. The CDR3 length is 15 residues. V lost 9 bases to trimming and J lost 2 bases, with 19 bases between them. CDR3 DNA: TGTGCCAGTATGAGGTACGAGGATGACAACTATGGCTACACCTTC. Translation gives CASMRYEDDNYGYTF.

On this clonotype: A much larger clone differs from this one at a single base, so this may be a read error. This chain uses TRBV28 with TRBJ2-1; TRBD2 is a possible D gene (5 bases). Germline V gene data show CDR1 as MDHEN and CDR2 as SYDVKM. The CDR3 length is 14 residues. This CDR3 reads CANSSGSTYNEQFF. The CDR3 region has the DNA TGTGCCAACAGTTCGGGGAGCACCTACAATGAGCAGTTCTTC.

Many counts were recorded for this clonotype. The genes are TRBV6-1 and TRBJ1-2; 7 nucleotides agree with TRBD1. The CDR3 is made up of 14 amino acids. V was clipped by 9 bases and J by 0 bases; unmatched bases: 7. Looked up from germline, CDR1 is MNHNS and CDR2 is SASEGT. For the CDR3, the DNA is TGTGCCAGTGAAAGGACAGGTTCTAACTATGGCTACACCTTC. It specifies CASERTGSNYGYTF.

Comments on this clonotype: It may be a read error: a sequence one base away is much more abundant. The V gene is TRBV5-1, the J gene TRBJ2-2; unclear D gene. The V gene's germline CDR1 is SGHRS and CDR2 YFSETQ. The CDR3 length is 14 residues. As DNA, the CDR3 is TGCGCCAACAGCTTCGACTTCGCCACCGGGGAGCTGTTTTTT. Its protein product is CANSFDFATGELFF.

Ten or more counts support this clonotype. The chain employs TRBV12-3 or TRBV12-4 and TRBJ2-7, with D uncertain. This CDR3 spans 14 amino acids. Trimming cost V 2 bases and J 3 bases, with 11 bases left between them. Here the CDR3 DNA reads TGTGCCAGCAGTTTAAGCAGACGCCGCTACGAGCAGTACTTC. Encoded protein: CASSLSRRRYEQYF.

The CDR3 nucleotides read TGCGCCAGCAGCTTGGACAGGGACGTTCATGGCTACACCTTC. Amino acid sequence: CASSLDRDVHGYTF. This sequence joins TRBV5-1 and TRBJ1-2; possibly TRBD1 for D (6 bases). The CDR3 length is 14 residues. CDR1 is SGHRS, CDR2 YFSETQ, per germline. V lost 0 bases to trimming and J lost 6 bases, with 12 bases between them. Drawing the rest from reference TRBV5-1 and TRBJ1-2, the complete variable domain is KAGVTQTPRYLIKTRGQQVTLSCSPISGHRSVSWYQQTPGQGLQFLFEYFSETQRNKGNFPGRFSGRQFSNSRSEMNVSTLELGDSALYLCASSLDRDVHGYTFGSGTRLTVV.

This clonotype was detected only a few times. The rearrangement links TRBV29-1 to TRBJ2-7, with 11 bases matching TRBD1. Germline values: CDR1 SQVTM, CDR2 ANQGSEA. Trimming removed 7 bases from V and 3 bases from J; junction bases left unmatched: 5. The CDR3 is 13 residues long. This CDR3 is CSAGQGAYYEQYF. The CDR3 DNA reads TGCAGCGCTGGACAGGGGGCCTACTACGAGCAGTACTTC.

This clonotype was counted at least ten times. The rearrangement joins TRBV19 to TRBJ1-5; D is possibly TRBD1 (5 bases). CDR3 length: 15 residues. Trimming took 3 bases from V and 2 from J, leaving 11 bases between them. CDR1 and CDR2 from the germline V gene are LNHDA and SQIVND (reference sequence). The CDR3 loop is CASSILRGGNQPQHF. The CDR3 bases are TGTGCCAGTAGTATCCTTCGGGGGGGCAATCAGCCCCAGCATTTT.

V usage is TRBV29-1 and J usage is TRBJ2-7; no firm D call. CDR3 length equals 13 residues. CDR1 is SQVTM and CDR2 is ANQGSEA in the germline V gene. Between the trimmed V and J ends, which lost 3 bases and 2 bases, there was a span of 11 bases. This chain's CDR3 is CSVEFPGTYEQYF. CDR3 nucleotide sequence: TGCAGCGTTGAGTTCCCCGGAACCTACGAGCAGTACTTC.